This T cell receptor (beta chain) was recorded in a study of CD8+CD57+ T cells in acquired aplastic anemia. Genomic DNA provided the template from which TCR beta VDJ and CDR3 profiles were obtained. TCRdb re-derived calls from the reads in MiXCR, one entry per CDR3 protein. The sample gives some 410,000 distinct CDR3 sequences, 65% to 80% of which show up once; under 5% is in the top ten. A note on this clonotype: Its target is unknown. An end of the junction does not agree with germline; a read error may underlie this.

Study-wide results and caveats: There were over 25 CD8+ CDR3 sequences that occurred in both patients and controls.

The material sequenced was sorted CD4+, CD8+, or CD8+CD57+ T cells (not recorded which) from PBMCs. This sequence originates from a human donor in good health, serving as a control.

CDR3 coding DNA: TGTGCCAGCAGCTTAGATAGGGATGATCAGTTATCTTTGTTT. Translating gives CASSLDRDDQLSLF. The chain is built from TRBV7-2 and TRBJ1-1; D remains unclear. Germline V gene sequence: CDR1 SGHTA, CDR2 FQGNSA. The CDR3 covers 14 residues.